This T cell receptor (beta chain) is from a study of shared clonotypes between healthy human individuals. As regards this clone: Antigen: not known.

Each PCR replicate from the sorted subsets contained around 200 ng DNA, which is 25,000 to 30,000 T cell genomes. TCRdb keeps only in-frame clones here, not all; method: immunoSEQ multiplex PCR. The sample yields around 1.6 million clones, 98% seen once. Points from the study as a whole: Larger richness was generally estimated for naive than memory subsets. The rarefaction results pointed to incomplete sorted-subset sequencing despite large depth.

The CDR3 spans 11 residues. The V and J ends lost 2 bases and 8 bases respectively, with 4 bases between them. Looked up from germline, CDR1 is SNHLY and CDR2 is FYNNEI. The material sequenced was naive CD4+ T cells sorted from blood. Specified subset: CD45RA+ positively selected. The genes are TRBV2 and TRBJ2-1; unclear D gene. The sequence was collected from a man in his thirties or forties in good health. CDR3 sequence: CASSETYEQFF. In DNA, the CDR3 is TGTGCCAGCAGTGAAACATATGAGCAGTTCTTC.